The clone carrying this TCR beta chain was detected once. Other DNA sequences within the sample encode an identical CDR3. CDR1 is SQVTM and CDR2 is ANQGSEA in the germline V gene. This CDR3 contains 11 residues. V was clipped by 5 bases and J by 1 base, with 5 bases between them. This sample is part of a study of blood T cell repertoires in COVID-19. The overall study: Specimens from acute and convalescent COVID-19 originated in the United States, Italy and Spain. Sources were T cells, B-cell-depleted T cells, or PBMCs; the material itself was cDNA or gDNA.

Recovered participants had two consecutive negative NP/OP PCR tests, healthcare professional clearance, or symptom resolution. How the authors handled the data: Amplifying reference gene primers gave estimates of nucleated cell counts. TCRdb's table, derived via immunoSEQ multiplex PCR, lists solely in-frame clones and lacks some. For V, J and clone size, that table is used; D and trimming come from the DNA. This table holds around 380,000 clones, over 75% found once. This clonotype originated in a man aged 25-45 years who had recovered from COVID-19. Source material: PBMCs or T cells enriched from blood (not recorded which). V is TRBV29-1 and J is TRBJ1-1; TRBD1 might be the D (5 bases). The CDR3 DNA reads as TGCAGCGTTCAGGGGAACACTGAAGCTTTCTTT. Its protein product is CSVQGNTEAFF. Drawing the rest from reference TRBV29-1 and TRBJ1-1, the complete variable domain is SAVISQKPSRDICQRGTSLTIQCQVDSQVTMMFWYRQQPGQSLTLIATANQGSEATYESGFVIDKFPISRPNLTFSTLTVSNMSPEDSSIYLCSVQGNTEAFFGQGTRLTVV.